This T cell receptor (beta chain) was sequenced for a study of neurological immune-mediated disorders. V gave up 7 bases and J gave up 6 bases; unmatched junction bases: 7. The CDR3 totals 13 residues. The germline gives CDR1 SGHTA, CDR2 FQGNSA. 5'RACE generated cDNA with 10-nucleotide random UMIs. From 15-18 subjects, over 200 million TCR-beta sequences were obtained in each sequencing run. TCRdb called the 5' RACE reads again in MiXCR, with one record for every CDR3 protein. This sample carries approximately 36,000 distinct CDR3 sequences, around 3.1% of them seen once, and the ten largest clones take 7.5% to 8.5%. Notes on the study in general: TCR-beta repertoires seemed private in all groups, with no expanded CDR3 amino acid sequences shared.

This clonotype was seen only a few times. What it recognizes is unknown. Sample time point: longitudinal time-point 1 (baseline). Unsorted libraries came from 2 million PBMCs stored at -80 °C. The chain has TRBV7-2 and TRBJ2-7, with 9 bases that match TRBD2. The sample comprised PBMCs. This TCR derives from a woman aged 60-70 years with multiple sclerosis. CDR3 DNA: TGTGCCAGCACCACGGGACTAGCTCGCGAGCAGTACTTC. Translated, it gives CASTTGLAREQYF.